What follows are 15 T cell receptor beta chains derived from one specimen sequenced in a study of T cell repertoires in cytomegalovirus infection. TCRdb recomputed calls from the reads with MiXCR, one row per CDR3 protein. The sample has about 180,000 distinct CDR3 sequences; roughly a sixth are singletons. Sequencing was performed on CD8+ T cells from PBMCs. The receptors derive from a human donor in good health (CMV status not recorded). Some clones in this sample may be carry-over from other donors' samples.

In its sample, this clonotype was seen a few times. The V and J genes are TRBV30 and TRBJ2-5; TRBD2 is a possible D gene (6 bases). The CDR3 has 14 amino acids. V gave up 2 bases and J gave up 1 base, with 11 bases separating them. Germline values: CDR1 GTSNPN, CDR2 SVGIG (reference sequence). In nucleotides, the CDR3 is TGTGCCTGGAGTCCCTGGACTATCCAAGAGACCCAGTACTTC. Its protein is CAWSPWTIQETQYF.

The chain links TRBV7-3 to TRBJ2-1; 10 bases line up with TRBD1. CDR3 length: 15 residues. Germline V gives CDR1 SGHTA, CDR2 FQGTGA. The V segment lost 4 bases and the J segment 6 bases; nucleotides outside the gene matches: 6. Here the CDR3 DNA reads TGTGCCAGCAGCTCGCCGGGACAGGGGAGCAATGAGCAGTTCTTC. Translating gives CASSSPGQGSNEQFF.

The chain links TRBV20-1 to TRBJ2-5, with TRBD1 matching 11 bases. Germline assignment: CDR1 DFQATT and CDR2 SNEGSKA (reference sequence). This CDR3 spans 14 amino acids. The V and J ends lost 3 bases and 5 bases, in that order; junction bases with no gene match: 5. CDR3 residues: CSASGDRGTETQYF. The CDR3 bases are TGCAGTGCTAGCGGGGACAGGGGGACGGAGACCCAGTACTTC.

This rearrangement joins TRBV6-5 to TRBJ2-7; no firm D call. This CDR3 comprises 15 residues. V lost 0 bases and J 1 base, leaving 10 bases between the germline ends. Germline CDR1 reads MNHEY; CDR2 reads SVGAGI. In DNA form, the CDR3 reads TGTGCCAGCAGTTACTCTTCTGATGGTTCCTACGAGCAGTACTTC. This gives the protein CASSYSSDGSYEQYF.

This clonotype was seen more than once but under ten times. The chain employs TRBV4-1 and TRBJ1-1, with D unclear. Trimming cost V 0 bases and J 1 base, with 9 bases left between them. The CDR3 contains 15 residues. Germline V gene lookup returns CDR1 MGHRA and CDR2 YSYEKL. CDR3 protein: CASSQDIAENTEAFF. The CDR3 DNA reads as TGCGCCAGCAGCCAAGATATTGCAGAGAACACTGAAGCTTTCTTT.

V usage is TRBV20-1 and J usage is TRBJ1-1, with a weak D call TRBD1 (6 bases). V lost 6 bases, J lost 12 bases, and 20 bases lay in between. Looked up from germline, CDR1 is DFQATT and CDR2 is SNEGSKA (reference sequence). CDR3 length: 12 residues. The CDR3 loop reads CSAERGNLKTFF. Here the CDR3 DNA reads TGCAGTGCGGAAAGGGGGAACCTCAAAACTTTCTTT.

The chain joins TRBV7-9 to TRBJ1-5, with a tentative D call TRBD1 (5 bases). Looked up from germline, CDR1 is SEHNR and CDR2 is FQNEAQ (reference sequence). The germline V and J ends were trimmed by 6 bases and 0 bases, with 12 bases remaining between them. CDR3 length equals 15 residues. CDR3 protein: CASRSTENSNQPQHF. CDR3 sequence (DNA): TGTGCCAGCAGATCGACAGAGAATAGCAATCAGCCCCAGCATTTT.

As to this clonotype: One end of the junction does not line up with germline, which may come from a read error. This chain links TRBV12-3 or TRBV12-4 with TRBJ2-1; TRBD1 matches at 7 bases. The CDR3 is made up of 15 amino acids. CDR3 loop: CASARHRGVDKEQFF. Written as DNA, the CDR3 is TGTGCCAGCGCCCGGCACAGGGGAGTGGACAAAGAGCAGTTCTTC.

This clonotype was picked up a small number of times. This chain joins TRBV28 and TRBJ2-7, with D hard to call. CDR1 and CDR2 from the germline V gene are MDHEN and SYDVKM. Trimming took off 5 bases at V and 3 bases at J, with 8 bases between the two ends. The CDR3 length is 12 residues. In DNA form, the CDR3 reads TGTGCCAGCAGTCCACGCTTCTACGAGCAGTACTTC. This codes for CASSPRFYEQYF.

The V gene is TRBV29-1, the J gene TRBJ2-1; 7 bases fit TRBD2. The germline gives CDR1 SQVTM, CDR2 ANQGSEA. The V segment lost 7 bases and the J segment 16 bases; nucleotides outside the gene matches: 10. The CDR3 contains 10 residues. The CDR3 sequence: CSAGGSGGFF. The CDR3 DNA sequence: TGCAGCGCCGGGGGGAGCGGAGGATTCTTC.

The J gene is TRBJ1-1, the V gene TRBV19; possibly TRBD1 for D (6 bases). Trimming cost V 5 bases and J 8 bases, with 12 bases left between them. This CDR3 is built from 12 residues. The germline V gene encodes CDR1 LNHDA and CDR2 SQIVND (reference sequence). The CDR3 nucleotides read TGTGCCAGTAGTGAGTCTGGACAGGAAGCTTTCTTT. It encodes CASSESGQEAFF.

This clonotype was observed a handful of times. The chain has TRBV5-1 and TRBJ2-7, with a tentative D call TRBD1 (6 bases). V lost 0 bases and J 7 bases, leaving 14 bases between the germline ends. CDR3 length equals 14 residues. CDR1 and CDR2 (germline): SGHRS, YFSETQ. CDR3 DNA sequence: TGCGCCAGCAGCTTGGCTACAGGGCTGGAGGAGCAGTACTTC. It yields the protein CASSLATGLEEQYF.

This chain uses TRBV28 with TRBJ1-1; a weak D match, TRBD1 (5 bases). CDR1 and CDR2 (germline): MDHEN, SYDVKM. CDR3 length: 14 residues. V shed 5 bases and J shed 0 bases, with 10 bases lying between them. CDR3 in DNA: TGTGCCAGCAGTATTCGACAGATGAACACTGAAGCTTTCTTT. Its translation is CASSIRQMNTEAFF.

The rearrangement joins TRBV10-3 to TRBJ2-7; the D is unclear. Germline CDR1 ENHRY, CDR2 SYGVKD. The CDR3 totals 14 residues. V was trimmed by 0 bases and J by 4 bases, leaving 10 bases between them. This chain's CDR3 is CAISESRQAYEQYF. In DNA form, the CDR3 reads TGTGCCATCAGTGAGTCGAGACAAGCTTACGAGCAGTACTTC.

This clonotype was seen ten or more times. The gene calls are TRBV7-2 and TRBJ1-1; 11 bases are a match to TRBD1. Germline CDR1 is SGHTA and CDR2 is FQGNSA. The V and J ends lost 5 bases and 4 bases, in that order; junction bases with no gene match: 6. The CDR3 is 15 residues long. The CDR3 sequence: CASSPDRGRGTEAFF. The CDR3 DNA sequence: TGTGCCAGCAGCCCGGACAGGGGGCGAGGCACTGAAGCTTTCTTT.